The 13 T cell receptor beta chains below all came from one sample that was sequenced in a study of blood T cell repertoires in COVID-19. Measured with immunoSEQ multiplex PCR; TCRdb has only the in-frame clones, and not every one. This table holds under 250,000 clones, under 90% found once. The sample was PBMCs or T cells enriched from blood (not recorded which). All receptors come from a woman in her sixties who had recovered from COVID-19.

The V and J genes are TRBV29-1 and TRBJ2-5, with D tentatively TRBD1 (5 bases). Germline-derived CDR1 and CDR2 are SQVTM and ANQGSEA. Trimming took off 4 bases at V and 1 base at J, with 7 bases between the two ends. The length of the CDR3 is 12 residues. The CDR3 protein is CSVGQSQETQYF. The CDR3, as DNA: TGCAGCGTTGGACAGAGCCAAGAGACCCAGTACTTC.

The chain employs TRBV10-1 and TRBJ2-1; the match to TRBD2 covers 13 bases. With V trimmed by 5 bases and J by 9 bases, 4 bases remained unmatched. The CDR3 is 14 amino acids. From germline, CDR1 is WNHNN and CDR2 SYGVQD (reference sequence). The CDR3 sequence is CASSTSGRAREQFF. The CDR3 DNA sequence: TGCGCCAGCAGTACTAGCGGGAGGGCTCGTGAGCAGTTCTTC.

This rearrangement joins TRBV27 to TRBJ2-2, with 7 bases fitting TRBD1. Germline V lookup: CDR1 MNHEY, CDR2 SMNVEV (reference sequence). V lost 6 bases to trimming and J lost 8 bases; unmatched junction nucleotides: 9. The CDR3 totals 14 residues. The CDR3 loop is CASSPNRGRGELFF. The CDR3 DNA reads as TGTGCCAGCAGCCCCAACAGGGGCCGGGGGGAGCTGTTTTTT.

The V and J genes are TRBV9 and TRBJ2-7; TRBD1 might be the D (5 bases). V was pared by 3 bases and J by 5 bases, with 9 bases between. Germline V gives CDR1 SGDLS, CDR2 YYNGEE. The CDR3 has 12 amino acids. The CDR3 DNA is TGTGCCAGCAGCGCGGACATGAACGAGCAGTACTTC. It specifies CASSADMNEQYF.

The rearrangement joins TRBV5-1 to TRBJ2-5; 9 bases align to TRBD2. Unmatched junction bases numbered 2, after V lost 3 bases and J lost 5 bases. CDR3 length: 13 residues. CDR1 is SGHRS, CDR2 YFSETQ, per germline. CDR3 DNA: TGCGCCAGCAGCTCTGGACTAGCGGAGACCCAGTACTTC. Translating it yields CASSSGLAETQYF.

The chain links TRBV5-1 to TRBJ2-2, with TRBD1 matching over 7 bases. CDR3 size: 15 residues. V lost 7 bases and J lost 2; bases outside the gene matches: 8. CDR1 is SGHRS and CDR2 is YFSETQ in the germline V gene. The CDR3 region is CASYRDSLNTGELFF. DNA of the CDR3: TGCGCCAGCTACCGGGACAGCTTAAACACCGGGGAGCTGTTTTTT.

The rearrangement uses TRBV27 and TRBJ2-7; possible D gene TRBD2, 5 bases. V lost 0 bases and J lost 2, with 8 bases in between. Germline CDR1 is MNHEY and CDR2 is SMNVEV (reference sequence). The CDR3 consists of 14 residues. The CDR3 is CASSLSEGTYEQYF. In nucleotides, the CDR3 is TGTGCCAGCAGTTTATCTGAGGGTACCTACGAGCAGTACTTC.

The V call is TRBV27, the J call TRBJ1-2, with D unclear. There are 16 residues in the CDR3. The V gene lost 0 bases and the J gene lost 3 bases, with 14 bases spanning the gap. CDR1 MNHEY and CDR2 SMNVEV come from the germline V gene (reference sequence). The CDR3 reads CASSLSNNPFHYGYTF. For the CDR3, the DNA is TGTGCCAGCAGTTTATCAAACAACCCCTTCCACTATGGCTACACCTTC.

CDR3 in amino acids: CASSIEARYSNQPQHF. The DNA of the CDR3 is TGTGCCAGTAGTATAGAGGCCAGGTATAGCAATCAGCCCCAGCATTTT. The chain couples TRBV19 to TRBJ1-5; D remains ambiguous. Germline V gene lookup returns CDR1 LNHDA and CDR2 SQIVND (reference sequence). Deletions cut 0 bases from V and 0 bases from J, with 9 bases between. This CDR3 is built from 16 residues.

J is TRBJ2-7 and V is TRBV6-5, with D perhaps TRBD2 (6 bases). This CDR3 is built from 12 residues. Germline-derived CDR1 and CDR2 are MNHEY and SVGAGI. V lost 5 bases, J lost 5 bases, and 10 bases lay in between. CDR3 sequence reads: CASSTSLHEQYF. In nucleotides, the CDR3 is TGTGCCAGCAGTACTAGCTTACACGAGCAGTACTTC.

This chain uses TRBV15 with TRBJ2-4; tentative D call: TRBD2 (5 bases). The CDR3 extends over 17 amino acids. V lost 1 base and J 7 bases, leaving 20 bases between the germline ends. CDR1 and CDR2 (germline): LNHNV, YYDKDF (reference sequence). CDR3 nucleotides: TGTGCCACCAGCAGAGCTAGCAGTAAGTCCCCAACTAACATTCAGTACTTC. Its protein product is CATSRASSKSPTNIQYF.

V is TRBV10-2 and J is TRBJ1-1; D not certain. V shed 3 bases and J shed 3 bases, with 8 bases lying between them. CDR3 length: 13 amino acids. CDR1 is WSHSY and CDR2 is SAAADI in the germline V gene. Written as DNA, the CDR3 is TGCGCCAGCAGTGATTCCCGGGACACTGAAGCTTTCTTT. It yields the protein CASSDSRDTEAFF.

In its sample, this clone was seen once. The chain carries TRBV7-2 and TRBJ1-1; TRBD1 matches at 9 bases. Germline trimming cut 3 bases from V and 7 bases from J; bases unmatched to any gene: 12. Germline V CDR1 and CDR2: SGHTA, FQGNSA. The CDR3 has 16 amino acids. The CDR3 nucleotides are TGTGCCAGCAGCTTTAGGACCGGGACAGGGACCTATGAAGCTTTCTTT. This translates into CASSFRTGTGTYEAFF. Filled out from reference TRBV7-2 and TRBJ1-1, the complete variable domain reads GAGVSQSPSNKVTEKGKDVELRCDPISGHTALYWYRQSLGQGLEFLIYFQGNSAPDKSGLPSDRFSAERTGGSVSTLTIQRTQQEDSAVYLCASSFRTGTGTYEAFFGQGTRLTVV.